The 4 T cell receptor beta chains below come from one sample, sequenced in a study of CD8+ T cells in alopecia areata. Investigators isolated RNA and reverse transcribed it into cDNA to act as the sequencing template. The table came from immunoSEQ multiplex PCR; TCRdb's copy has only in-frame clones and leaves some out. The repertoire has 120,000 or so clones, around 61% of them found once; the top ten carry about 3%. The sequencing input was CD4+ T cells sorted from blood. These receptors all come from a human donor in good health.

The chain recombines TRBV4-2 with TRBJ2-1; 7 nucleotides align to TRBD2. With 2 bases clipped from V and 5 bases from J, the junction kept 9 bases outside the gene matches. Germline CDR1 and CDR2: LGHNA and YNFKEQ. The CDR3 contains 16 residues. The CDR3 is CASSQLWASGNNEQFF. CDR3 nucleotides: TGTGCCAGCAGCCAACTCTGGGCTAGCGGCAACAATGAGCAGTTCTTC.

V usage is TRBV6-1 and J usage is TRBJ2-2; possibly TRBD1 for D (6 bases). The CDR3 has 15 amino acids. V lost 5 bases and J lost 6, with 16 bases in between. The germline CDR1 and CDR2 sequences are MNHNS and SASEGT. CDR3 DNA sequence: TGTGCCAGCAGTAAACAGGGAAGGGTCGCCGGGGAGCTGTTTTTT. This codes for CASSKQGRVAGELFF.

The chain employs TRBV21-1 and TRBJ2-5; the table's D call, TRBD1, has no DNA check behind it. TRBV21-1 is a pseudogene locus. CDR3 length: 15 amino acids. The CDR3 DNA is TGTGCCAGCAGCGAGCGACAGGGAGTACAAGAGACCCAGTACTTC. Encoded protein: CASSERQGVQETQYF.

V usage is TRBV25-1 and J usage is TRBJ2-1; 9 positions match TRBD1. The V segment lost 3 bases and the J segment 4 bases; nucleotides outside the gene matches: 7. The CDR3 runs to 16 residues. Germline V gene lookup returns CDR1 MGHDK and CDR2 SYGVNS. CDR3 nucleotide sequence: TGTGCCAGCAGTGACTCCGACAGGGGGAATTACAATGAGCAGTTCTTC. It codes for CASSDSDRGNYNEQFF. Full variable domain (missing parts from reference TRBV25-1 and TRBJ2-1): EADIYQTPRYLVIGTGKKITLECSQTMGHDKMYWYQQDPGMELHLIHYSYGVNSTEKGDLSSESTVSRIRTEHFPLTLESARPSHTSQYLCASSDSDRGNYNEQFFGPGTRLTVL.